This T cell receptor beta chain was identified in a study of siplizumab effects on memory and regulatory T cells. Study-level findings and limits: Unstimulated subsets were the mapping target of only a minor fraction of alloreactive clones. It was never confirmed that proliferating Tregs from siplizumab cultures were suppressive. Contribution to the alloresponse seemed major for naive T cells, which also seemed more diverse than memory cells.

Germline values: CDR1 SEHNR, CDR2 FQNEAQ (reference sequence). The CDR3 totals 14 residues. The ends were cut back, 3 bases at V and 2 bases at J, with 8 bases in the middle. As to this clone: What it binds is not known.

The assay looked at some 93,000 TCR templates in each sample. The assay was immunoSEQ multiplex PCR, and TCRdb's table has in-frame clones only and misses some. The sample includes around 95,000 clones, more than 85% of them seen just once. The chain has TRBV7-9 and TRBJ1-3; no clear D. The receptor was isolated from a human donor in good health. Material: CD4+ T cells sorted from blood. CDR3 DNA: TGTGCCAGCAGCTTCCTCGGGGCTGGAAACACCATATATTTT. It specifies CASSFLGAGNTIYF.